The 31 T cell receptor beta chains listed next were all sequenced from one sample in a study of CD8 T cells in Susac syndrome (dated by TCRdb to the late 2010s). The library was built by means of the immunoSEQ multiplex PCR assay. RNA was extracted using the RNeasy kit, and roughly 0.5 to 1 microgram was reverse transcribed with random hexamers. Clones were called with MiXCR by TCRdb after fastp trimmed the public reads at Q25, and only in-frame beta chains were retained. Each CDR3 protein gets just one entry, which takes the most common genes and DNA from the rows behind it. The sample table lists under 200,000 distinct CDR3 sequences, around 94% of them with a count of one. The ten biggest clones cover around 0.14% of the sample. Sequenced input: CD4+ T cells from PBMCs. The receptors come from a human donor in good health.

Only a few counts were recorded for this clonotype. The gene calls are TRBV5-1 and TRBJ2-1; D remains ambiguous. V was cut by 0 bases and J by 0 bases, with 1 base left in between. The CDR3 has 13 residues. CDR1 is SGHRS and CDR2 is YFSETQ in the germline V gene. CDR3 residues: CASSLVSYNEQFF. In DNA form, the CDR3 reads TGCGCCAGCAGCTTGGTCTCCTACAATGAGCAGTTCTTC.

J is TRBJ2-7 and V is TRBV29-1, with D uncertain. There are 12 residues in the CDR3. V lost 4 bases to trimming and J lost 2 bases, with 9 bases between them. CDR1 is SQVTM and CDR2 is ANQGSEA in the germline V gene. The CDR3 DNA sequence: TGCAGCGTTGCCGACGGCACCTACGAGCAGTACTTC. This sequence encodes CSVADGTYEQYF.

The CDR3 coding sequence is TGTGCCAGCAGCCCTTCTCTGACTAGCGGAGAGCAGTTCTTC. Translation: CASSPSLTSGEQFF. The chain employs TRBV11-1 and TRBJ2-1; 9 positions match TRBD2. The CDR3 covers 14 residues. V dropped 5 bases and J dropped 10; count of bases not matched to a gene: 9. Germline CDR1 SGHAT, CDR2 FQDESV (reference sequence).

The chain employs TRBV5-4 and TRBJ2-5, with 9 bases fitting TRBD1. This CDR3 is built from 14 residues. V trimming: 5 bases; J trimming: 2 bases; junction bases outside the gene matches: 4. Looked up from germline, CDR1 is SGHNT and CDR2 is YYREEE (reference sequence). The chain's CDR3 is CASRVGQGQETQYF. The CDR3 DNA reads TGTGCCAGCAGGGTGGGACAGGGACAAGAGACCCAGTACTTC.

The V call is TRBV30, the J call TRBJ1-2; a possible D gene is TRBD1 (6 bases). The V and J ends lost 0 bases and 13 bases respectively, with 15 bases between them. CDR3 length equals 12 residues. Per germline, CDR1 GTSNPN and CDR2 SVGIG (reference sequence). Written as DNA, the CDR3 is TGTGCCTGGAGTGTACAGGGTTCGAAGCGCACCTTC. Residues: CAWSVQGSKRTF.

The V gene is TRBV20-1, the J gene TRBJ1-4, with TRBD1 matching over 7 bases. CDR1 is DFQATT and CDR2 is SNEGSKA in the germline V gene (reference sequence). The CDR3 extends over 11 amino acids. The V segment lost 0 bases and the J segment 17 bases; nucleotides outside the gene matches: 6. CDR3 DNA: TGCAGTGCTAGAGATCTGAGGGACAGTTTTTTT. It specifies CSARDLRDSFF.

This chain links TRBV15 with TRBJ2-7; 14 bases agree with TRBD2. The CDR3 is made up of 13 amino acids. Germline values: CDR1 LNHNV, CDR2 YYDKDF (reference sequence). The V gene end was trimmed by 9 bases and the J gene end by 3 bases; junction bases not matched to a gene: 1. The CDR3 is CATGLAGGYEQYF. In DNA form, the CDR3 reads TGTGCCACAGGACTAGCGGGGGGCTACGAGCAGTACTTC.

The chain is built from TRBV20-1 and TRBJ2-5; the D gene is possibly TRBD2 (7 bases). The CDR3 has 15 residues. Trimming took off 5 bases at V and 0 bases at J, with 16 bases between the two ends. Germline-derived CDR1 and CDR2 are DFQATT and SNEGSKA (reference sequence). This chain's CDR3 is CSAARGGGDQETQYF. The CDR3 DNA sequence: TGCAGTGCTGCCCGAGGAGGGGGGGACCAAGAGACCCAGTACTTC.

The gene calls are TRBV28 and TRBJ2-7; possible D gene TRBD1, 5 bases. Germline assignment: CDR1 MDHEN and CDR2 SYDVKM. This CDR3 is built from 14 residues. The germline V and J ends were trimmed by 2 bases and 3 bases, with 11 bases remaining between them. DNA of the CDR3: TGTGCCAGCAGTTTAACCAGGGTTGTCTACGAGCAGTACTTC. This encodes CASSLTRVVYEQYF.

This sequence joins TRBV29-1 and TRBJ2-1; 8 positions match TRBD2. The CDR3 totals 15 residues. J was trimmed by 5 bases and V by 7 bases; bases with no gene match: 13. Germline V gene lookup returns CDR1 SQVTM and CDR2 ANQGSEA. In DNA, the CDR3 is TGCAGCGGTGGCGTGAGGAGCGGGGGAAACAATGAGCAGTTCTTC. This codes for CSGGVRSGGNNEQFF.

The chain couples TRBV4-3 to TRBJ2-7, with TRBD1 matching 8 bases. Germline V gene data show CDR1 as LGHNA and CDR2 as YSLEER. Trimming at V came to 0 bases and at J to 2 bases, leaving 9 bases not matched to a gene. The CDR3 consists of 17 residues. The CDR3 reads CASSQDLTGARTYEQYF. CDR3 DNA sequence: TGCGCCAGCAGCCAAGATTTGACAGGGGCCAGAACCTACGAGCAGTACTTC.

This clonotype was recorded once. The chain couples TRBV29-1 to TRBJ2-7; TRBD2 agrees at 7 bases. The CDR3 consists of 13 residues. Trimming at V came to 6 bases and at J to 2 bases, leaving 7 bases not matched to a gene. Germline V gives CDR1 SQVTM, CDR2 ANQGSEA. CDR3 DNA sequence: TGCAGCGTGGGACTAACTTTCACCTACGAGCAGTACTTC. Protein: CSVGLTFTYEQYF.

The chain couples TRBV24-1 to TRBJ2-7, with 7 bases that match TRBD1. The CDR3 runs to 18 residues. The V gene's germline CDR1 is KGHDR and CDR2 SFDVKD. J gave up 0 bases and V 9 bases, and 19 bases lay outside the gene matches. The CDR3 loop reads CATSEGGLGTAVSYEQYF. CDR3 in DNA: TGTGCCACCTCGGAAGGGGGCCTGGGTACTGCGGTCTCCTACGAGCAGTACTTC.

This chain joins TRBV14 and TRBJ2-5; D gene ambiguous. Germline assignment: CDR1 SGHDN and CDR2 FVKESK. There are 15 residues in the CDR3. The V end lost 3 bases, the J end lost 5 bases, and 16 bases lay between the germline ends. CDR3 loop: CASSQISGFRETQYF. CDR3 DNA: TGTGCCAGCAGCCAGATTAGTGGGTTCAGGGAGACCCAGTACTTC.

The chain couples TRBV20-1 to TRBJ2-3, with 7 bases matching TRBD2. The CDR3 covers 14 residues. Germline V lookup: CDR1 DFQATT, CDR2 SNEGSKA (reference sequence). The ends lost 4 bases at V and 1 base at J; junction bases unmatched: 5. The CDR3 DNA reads TGCAGTGCTATGGAGGGGAGGGGCACAGATACGCAGTATTTT. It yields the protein CSAMEGRGTDTQYF.

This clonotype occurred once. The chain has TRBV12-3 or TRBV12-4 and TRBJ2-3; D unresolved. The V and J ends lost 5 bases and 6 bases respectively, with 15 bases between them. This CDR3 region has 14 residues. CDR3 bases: TGTGCCAGCAGTCAACGGGCCTCCTCGGATACGCAGTATTTT. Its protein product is CASSQRASSDTQYF.

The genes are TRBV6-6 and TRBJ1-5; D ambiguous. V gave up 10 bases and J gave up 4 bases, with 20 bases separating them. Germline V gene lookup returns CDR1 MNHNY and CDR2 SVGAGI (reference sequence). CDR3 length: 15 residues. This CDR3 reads CATQEPGTGNQPQHF. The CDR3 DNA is TGTGCCACCCAAGAACCGGGAACGGGGAATCAGCCCCAGCATTTT.

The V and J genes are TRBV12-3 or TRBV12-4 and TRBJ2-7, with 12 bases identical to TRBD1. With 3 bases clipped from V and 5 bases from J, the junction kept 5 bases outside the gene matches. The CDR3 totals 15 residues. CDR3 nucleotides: TGTGCCAGCAGTTTTCAGGGACAGGGGGCGGACGAGCAGTACTTC. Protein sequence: CASSFQGQGADEQYF.

Here the CDR3 reads CAWSVSPGNGEKLFF. DNA of the CDR3: TGTGCCTGGAGTGTTAGTCCAGGGAACGGTGAAAAACTGTTTTTT. The chain links TRBV30 to TRBJ1-4; TRBD1 is a possible D gene (5 bases). CDR1 GTSNPN and CDR2 SVGIG come from the germline V gene (reference sequence). The V and J ends lost 0 bases and 7 bases respectively, with 15 bases between them. The CDR3 runs to 15 residues.

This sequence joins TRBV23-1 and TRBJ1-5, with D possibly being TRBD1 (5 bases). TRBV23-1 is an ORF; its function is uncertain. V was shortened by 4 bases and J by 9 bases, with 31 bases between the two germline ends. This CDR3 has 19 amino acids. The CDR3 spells CASSLVNRKVGTALRPQHF. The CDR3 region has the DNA TGCGCCAGCAGTCTAGTCAATCGGAAAGTTGGGACCGCCTTAAGGCCCCAGCATTTT.

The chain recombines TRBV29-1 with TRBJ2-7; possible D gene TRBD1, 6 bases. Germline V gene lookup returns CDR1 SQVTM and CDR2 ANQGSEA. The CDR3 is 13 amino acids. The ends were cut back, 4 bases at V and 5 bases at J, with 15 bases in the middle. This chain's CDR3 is CSVVRQGLNEQYF. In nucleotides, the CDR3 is TGCAGCGTTGTCCGCCAGGGGTTAAACGAGCAGTACTTC.

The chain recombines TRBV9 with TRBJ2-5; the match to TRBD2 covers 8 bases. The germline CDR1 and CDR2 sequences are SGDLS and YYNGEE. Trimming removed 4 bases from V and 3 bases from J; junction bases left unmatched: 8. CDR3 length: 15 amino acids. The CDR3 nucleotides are TGTGCCAGCAGCCCTATCCCGGGGGGGGAAGAGACCCAGTACTTC. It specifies CASSPIPGGEETQYF.

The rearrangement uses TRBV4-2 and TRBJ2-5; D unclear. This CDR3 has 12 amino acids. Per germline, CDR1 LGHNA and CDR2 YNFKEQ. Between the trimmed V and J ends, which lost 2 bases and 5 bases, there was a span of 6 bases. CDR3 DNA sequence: TGTGCCAGCAGCCAATCGTTGGAGACCCAGTACTTC. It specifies CASSQSLETQYF.

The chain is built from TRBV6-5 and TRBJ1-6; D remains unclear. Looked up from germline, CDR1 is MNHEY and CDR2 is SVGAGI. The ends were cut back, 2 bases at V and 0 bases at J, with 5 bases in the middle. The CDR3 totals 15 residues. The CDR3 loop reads CASSYQSSYNSPLHF. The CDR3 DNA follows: TGTGCCAGCAGTTACCAGAGCTCCTATAATTCACCCCTCCACTTT.

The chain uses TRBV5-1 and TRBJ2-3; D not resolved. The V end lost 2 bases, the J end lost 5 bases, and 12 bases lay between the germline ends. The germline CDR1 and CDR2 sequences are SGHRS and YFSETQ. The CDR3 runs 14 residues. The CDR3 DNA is TGCGCCAGCAGCTTCTGGCTAGGCGGAGATACGCAGTATTTT. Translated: CASSFWLGGDTQYF.

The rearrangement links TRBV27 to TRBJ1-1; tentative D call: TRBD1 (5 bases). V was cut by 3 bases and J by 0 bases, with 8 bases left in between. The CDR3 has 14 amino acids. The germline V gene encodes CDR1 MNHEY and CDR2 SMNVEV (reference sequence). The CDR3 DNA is TGTGCCAGCAGTTTGACAGAGCTGAACACTGAAGCTTTCTTT. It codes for CASSLTELNTEAFF.

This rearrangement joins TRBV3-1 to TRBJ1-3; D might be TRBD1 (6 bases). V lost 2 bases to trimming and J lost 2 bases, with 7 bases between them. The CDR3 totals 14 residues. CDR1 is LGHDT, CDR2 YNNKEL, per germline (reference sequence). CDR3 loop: CASSQQGTGNTIYF. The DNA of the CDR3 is TGTGCCAGCAGCCAACAGGGGACTGGAAACACCATATATTTT.

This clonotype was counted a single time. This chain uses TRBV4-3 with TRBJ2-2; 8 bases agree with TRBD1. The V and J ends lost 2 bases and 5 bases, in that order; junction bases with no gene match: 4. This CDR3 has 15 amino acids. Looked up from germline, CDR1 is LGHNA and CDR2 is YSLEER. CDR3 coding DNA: TGCGCCAGCAGCCAACGGACAGGGTATACCGGGGAGCTGTTTTTT. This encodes CASSQRTGYTGELFF.

CDR3 nucleotides: TGTGCCAGCAGTACCCAGGGGGCAGCCGGGGAGCTGTTTTTT. Its translation is CASSTQGAAGELFF. The chain is built from TRBV12-3 or TRBV12-4 and TRBJ2-2; the match to TRBD1 covers 8 bases. The CDR3 has 14 amino acids. Trimming removed 5 bases from V and 6 bases from J; junction bases left unmatched: 5.

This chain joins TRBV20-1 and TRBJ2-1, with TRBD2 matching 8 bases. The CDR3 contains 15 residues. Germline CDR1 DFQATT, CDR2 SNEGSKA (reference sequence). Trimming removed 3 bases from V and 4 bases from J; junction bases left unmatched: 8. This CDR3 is CSASGSAGVYNEQFF. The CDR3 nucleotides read TGCAGTGCTAGCGGGTCAGCGGGGGTTTACAATGAGCAGTTCTTC.

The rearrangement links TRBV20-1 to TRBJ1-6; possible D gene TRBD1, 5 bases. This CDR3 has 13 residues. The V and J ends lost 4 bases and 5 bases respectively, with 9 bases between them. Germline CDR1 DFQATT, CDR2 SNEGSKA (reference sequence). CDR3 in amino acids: CSAMGPHNSPLHF. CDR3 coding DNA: TGCAGTGCTATGGGACCTCATAATTCACCCCTCCACTTT.